This T cell receptor (beta chain) was captured in a study of blood T cell repertoires in COVID-19. Germline V gene sequence: CDR1 KGHSH, CDR2 LQKENI. After removal of 5 bases from V and 1 base from J, the junction contained 6 bases not matched to a gene. The CDR3 consists of 15 residues. In the original processing: Amplifying reference gene primers gave estimates of nucleated cell counts. The repertoire was sequenced with immunoSEQ multiplex PCR; TCRdb's copy has only in-frame clones and lacks some. The V and J calls and clone size were taken over from that table, and D and trimming were inferred from the DNA. Found here are 88,000 or so clones, roughly three quarters of them singletons; the top ten hold roughly 22%.

The origin of this receptor is a human donor in a cohort sampled during active COVID-19. The genes are TRBV18 and TRBJ1-1; 8 bases match TRBD1. The sequenced material came from peripheral blood. CDR3 in amino acids: CASSSTGAANTEAFF. CDR3 in DNA: TGTGCCAGCTCATCGACAGGGGCCGCGAACACTGAAGCTTTCTTT.